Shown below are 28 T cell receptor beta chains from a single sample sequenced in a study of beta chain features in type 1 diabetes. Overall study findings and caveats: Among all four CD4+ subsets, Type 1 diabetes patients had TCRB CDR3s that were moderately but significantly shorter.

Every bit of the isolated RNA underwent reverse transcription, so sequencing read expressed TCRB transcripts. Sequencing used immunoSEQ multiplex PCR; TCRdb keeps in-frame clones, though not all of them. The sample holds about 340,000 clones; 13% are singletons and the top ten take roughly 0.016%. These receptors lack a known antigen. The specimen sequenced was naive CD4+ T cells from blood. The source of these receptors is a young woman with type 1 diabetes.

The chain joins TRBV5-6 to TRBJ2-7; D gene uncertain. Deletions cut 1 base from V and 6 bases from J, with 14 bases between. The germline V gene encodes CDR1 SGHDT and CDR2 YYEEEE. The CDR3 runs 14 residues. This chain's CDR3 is CASSLRPTTREQYV. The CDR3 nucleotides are TGTGCCAGCAGCTTGCGTCCCACTACACGCGAGCAGTACGTC.

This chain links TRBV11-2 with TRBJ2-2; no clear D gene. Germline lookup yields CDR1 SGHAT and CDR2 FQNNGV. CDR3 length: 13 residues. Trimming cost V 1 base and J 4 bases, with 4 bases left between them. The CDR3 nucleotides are TGTGCCAGCAGCTTAGCGGTCACCGGGGAGCTGTTTTTT. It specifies CASSLAVTGELFF.

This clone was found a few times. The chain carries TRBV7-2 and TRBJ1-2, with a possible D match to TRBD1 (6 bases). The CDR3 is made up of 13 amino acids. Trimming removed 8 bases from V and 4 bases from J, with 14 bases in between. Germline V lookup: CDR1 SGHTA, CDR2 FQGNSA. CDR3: CASGEGVGYGYTF. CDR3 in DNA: TGTGCCAGCGGAGAGGGGGTTGGCTATGGCTACACCTTC.

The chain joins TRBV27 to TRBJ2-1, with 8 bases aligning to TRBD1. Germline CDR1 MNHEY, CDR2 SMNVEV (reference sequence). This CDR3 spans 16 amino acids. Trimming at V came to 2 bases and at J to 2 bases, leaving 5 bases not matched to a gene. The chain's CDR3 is CASSLQGARTYNEQFF. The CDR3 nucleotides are TGTGCCAGCAGTTTACAGGGGGCGCGAACCTACAATGAGCAGTTCTTC.

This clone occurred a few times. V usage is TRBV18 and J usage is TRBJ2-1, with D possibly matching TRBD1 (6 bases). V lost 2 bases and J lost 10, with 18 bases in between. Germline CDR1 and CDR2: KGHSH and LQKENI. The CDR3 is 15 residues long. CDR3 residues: CASSPSSNRGQEQFF. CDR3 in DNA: TGTGCCAGCTCACCAAGTTCCAATCGTGGACAGGAGCAGTTCTTC. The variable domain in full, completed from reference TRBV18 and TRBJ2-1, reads NAGVMQNPRHLVRRRGQEARLRCSPMKGHSHVYWYRQLPEEGLKFMVYLQKENIIDESGMPKERFSAEFPKEGPSILRIQQVVRGDSAAYFCASSPSSNRGQEQFFGPGTRLTVL.

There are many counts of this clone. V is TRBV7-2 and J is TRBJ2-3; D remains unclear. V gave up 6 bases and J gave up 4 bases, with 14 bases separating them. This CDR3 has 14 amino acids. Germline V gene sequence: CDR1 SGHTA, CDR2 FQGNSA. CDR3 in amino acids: CASSQSLVADTQYF. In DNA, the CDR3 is TGTGCCAGCAGTCAATCGTTGGTAGCAGATACGCAGTATTTT.

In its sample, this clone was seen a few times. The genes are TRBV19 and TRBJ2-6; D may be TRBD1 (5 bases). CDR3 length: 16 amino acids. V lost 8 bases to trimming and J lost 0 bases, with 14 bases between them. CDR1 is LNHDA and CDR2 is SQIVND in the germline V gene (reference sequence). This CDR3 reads CASADSPLSGANVLTF. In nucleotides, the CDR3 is TGTGCCAGTGCCGACAGCCCCCTCTCTGGGGCCAACGTCCTGACTTTC.

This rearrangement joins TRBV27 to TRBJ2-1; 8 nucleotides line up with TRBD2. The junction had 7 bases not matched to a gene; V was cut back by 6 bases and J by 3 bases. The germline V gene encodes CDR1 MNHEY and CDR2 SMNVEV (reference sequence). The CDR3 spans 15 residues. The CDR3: CASSQTSGDYNEQFF. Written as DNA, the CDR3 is TGTGCCAGCAGCCAAACTAGCGGAGACTACAATGAGCAGTTCTTC.

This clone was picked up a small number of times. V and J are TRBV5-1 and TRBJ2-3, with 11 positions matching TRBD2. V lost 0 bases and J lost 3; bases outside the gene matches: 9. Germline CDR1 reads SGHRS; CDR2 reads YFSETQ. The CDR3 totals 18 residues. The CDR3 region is CASSLDGLAGVKTDTQYF. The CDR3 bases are TGCGCCAGCAGCTTGGATGGACTAGCGGGCGTCAAGACAGATACGCAGTATTTT.

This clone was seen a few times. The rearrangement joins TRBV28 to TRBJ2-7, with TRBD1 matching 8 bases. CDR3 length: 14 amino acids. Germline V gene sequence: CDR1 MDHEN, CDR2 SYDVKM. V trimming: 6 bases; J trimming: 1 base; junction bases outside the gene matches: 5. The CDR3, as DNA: TGTGCCAGCAGGCCAACAGGGGGGTCCTACGAGCAGTACTTC. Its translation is CASRPTGGSYEQYF.

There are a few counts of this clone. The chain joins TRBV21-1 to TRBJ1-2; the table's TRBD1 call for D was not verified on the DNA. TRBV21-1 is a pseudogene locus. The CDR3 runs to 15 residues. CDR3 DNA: TGTGCCAGCAACTCTAGGGACAGGGGGCCCTATGGCTACACCTTC. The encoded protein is CASNSRDRGPYGYTF.

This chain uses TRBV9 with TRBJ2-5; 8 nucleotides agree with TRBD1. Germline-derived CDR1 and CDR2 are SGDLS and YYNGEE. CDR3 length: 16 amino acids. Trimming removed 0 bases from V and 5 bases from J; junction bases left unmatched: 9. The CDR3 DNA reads TGTGCCAGCAGCGTAGCAGCAGGGGGCGCACAGGAGACCCAGTACTTC. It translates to CASSVAAGGAQETQYF.

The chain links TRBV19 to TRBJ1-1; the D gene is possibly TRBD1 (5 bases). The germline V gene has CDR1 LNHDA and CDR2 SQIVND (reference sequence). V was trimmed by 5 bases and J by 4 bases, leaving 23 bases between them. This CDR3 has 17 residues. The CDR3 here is CASSPHAAGGEGTEAFF. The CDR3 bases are TGTGCCAGTAGTCCCCACGCCGCGGGGGGAGAGGGCACTGAAGCTTTCTTT.

The CDR3 region has the DNA TGTGCCAGCAGCTCTAGGTGGTCAGGGAATAACTATGGCTACACCTTC. As protein: CASSSRWSGNNYGYTF. The rearrangement joins TRBV7-2 to TRBJ1-2; tentative D call: TRBD1 (5 bases). Looked up from germline, CDR1 is SGHTA and CDR2 is FQGNSA. The CDR3 sequence is 16 residues long. V was trimmed by 4 bases and J by 1 base, leaving 16 bases between them.

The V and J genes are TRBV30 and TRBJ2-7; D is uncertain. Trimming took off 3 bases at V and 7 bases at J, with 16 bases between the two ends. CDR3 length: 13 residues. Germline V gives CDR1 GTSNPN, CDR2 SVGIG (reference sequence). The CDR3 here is CAWSLGFLREQYV. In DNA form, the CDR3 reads TGTGCCTGGAGCTTGGGATTCCTACGGGAGCAGTACGTC.

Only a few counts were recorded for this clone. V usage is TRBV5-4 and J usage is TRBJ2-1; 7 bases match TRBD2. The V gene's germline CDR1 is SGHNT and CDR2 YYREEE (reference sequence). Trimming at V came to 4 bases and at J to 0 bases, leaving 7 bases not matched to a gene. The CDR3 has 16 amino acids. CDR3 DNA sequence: TGTGCCAGCAGCCCAGGAATAGCGGGCTCCTACAATGAGCAGTTCTTC. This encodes CASSPGIAGSYNEQFF.

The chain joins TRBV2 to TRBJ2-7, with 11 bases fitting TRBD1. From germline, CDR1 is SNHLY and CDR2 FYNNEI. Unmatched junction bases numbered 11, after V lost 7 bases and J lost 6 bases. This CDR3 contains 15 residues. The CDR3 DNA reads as TGTGCCAGCACCCTCCCAGGACAGGGGGCTCGCGAGCAGTACTTC. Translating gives CASTLPGQGAREQYF. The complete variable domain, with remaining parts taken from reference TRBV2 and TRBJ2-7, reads EPEVTQTPSHQVTQMGQEVILRCVPISNHLYFYWYRQILGQKVEFLVSFYNNEISEKSEIFDDQFSVERPDGSNFTLKIRSTKLEDSAMYFCASTLPGQGAREQYFGPGTRLTVT.

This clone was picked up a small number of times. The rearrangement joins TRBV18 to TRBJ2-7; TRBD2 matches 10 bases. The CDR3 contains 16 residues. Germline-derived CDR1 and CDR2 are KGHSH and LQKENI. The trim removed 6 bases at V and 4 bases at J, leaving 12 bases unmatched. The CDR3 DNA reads TGTGCCAGCTCGCGCCCTAGCGGGAGCCCTCAATACGAGCAGTACTTC. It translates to CASSRPSGSPQYEQYF.

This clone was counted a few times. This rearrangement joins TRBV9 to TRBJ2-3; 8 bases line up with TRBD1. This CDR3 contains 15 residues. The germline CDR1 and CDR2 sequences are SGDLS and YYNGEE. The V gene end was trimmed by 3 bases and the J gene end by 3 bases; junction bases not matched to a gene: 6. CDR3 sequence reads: CASSALGQGTDTQYF. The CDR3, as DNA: TGTGCCAGCAGCGCACTAGGACAGGGTACAGATACGCAGTATTTT. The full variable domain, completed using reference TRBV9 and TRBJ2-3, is DSGVTQTPKHLITATGQRVTLRCSPRSGDLSVYWYQQSLDQGLQFLIQYYNGEERAKGNILERFSAQQFPDLHSELNLSSLELGDSALYFCASSALGQGTDTQYFGPGTRLTVL.

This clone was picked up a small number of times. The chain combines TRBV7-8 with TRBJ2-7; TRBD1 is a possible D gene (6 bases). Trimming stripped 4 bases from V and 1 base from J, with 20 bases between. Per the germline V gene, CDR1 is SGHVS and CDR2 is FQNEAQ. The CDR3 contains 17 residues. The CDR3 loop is CASSSRRGGGGSYEQYV. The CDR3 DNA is TGTGCCAGCAGCTCCCGACGAGGGGGTGGTGGTTCCTACGAGCAGTACGTC.

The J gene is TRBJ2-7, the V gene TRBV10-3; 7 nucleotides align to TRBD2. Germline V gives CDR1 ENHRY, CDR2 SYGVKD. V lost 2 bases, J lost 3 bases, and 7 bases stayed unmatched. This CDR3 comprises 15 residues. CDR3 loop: CAISEARTRDYEQYV. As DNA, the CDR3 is TGTGCCATCAGTGAGGCCCGGACTAGGGACTACGAGCAGTACGTC.

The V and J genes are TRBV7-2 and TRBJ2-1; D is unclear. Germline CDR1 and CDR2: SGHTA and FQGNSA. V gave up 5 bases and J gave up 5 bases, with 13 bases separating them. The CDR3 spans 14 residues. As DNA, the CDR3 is TGTGCCAGCAGCGATAGCCGCCCTCACAATGAGCAGTTCTTC. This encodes CASSDSRPHNEQFF.

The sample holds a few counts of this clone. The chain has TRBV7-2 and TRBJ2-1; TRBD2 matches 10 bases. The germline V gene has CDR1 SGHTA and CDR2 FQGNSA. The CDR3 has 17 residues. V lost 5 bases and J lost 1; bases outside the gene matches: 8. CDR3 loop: CASSPRSGRASYNEQFF. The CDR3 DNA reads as TGTGCCAGCAGCCCAAGAAGCGGGAGGGCTTCCTACAATGAGCAGTTCTTC.

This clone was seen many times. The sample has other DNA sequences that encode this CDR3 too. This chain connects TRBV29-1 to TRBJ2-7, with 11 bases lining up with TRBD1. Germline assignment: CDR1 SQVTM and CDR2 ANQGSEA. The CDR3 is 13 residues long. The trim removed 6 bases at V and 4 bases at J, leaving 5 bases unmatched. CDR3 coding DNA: TGCAGCGTCCGTGGACAGGGGGCGTACGAGCAGTACTTC. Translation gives CSVRGQGAYEQYF.

The CDR3 region has the DNA TGTGCCTGGAGTTTAAGTCCGAGCCAGCAGTTCTTC. The encoded protein is CAWSLSPSQQFF. The chain is built from TRBV30 and TRBJ2-1; D gene unclear. V was shortened by 2 bases and J by 11 bases, with 13 bases between the two germline ends. In germline, CDR1 is GTSNPN, CDR2 SVGIG (reference sequence). The CDR3 is made up of 12 amino acids.

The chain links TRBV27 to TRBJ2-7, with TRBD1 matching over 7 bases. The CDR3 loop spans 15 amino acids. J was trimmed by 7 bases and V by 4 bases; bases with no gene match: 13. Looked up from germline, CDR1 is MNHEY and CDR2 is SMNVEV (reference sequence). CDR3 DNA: TGTGCCAGCAGTTACCCGGGACAGTCCCCTTGGGAGCAGTACTTC. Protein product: CASSYPGQSPWEQYF.

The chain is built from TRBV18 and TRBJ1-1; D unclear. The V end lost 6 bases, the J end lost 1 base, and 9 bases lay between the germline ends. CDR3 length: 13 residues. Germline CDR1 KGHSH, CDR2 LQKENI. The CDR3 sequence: CASSLGRNTEAFF. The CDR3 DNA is TGTGCCAGCTCGCTTGGGCGGAACACTGAAGCTTTCTTT.

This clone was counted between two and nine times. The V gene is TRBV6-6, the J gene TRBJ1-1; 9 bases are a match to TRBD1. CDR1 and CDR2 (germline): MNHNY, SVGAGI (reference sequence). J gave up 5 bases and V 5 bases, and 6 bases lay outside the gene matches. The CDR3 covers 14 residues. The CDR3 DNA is TGTGCCAGCAGTCCTGACAGGGGGGGAACTGAAGCTTTCTTT. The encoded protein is CASSPDRGGTEAFF.